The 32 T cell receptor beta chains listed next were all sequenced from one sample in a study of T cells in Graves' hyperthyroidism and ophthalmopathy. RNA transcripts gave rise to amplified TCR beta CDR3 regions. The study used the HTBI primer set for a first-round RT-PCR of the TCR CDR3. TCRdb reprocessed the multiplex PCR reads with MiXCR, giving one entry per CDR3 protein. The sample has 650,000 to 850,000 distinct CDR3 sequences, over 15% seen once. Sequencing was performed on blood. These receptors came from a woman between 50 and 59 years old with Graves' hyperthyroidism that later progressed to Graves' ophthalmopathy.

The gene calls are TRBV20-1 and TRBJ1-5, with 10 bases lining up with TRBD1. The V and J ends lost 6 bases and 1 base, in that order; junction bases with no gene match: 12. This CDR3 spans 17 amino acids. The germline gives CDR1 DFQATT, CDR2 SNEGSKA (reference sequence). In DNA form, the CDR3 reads TGCAGTGCCCTTGACCGGGACAGGGGTCGGAGCAATCAGCCCCAGCATTTT. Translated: CSALDRDRGRSNQPQHF.

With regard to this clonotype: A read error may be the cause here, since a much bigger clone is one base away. The chain's CDR3 is CASSPGMRYTGELFF. CDR3 nucleotide sequence: TGTGCCAGCAGCCCAGGGATGAGATACACCGGGGAGCTGTTTTTT. V usage is TRBV7-9 and J usage is TRBJ2-2; D is possibly TRBD1 (5 bases). The CDR3 length is 15 residues. Trimming shortened V by 5 bases and J by 3 bases, and 13 bases separated the two germline ends. Per germline, CDR1 SEHNR and CDR2 FQNEAQ (reference sequence).

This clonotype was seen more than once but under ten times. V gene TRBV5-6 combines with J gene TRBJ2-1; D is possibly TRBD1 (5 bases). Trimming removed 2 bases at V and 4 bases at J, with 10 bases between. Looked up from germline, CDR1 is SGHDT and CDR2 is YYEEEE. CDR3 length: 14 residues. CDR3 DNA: TGTGCCAGCAGCTTAGAACAGGTATACAATGAGCAGTTCTTC. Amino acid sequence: CASSLEQVYNEQFF.

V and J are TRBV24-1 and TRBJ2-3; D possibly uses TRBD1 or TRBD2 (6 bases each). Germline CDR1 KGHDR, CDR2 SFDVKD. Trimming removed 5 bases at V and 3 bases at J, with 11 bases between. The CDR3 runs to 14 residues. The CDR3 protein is CATSGRGPTDTQYF. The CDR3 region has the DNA TGTGCCACCAGTGGTCGGGGGCCGACAGATACGCAGTATTTT.

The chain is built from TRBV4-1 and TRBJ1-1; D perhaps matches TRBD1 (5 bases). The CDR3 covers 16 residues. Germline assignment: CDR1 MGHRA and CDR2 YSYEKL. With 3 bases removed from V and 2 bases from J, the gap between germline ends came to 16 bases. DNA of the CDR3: TGCGCCAGCAGCCAGTCACCCGGGACGGTTAACACTGAAGCTTTCTTT. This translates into CASSQSPGTVNTEAFF.

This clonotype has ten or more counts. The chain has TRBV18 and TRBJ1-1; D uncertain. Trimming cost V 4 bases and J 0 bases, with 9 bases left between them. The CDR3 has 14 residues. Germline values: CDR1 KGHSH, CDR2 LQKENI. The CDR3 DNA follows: TGTGCCAGCTCACTCGGACGGTTGAACACTGAAGCTTTCTTT. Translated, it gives CASSLGRLNTEAFF.

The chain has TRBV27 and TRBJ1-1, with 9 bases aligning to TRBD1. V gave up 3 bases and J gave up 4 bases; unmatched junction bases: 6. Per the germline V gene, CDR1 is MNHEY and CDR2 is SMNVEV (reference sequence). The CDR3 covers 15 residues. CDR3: CASSLGTGQGTEAFF. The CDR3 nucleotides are TGTGCCAGCAGTTTGGGGACAGGGCAGGGCACTGAAGCTTTCTTT.

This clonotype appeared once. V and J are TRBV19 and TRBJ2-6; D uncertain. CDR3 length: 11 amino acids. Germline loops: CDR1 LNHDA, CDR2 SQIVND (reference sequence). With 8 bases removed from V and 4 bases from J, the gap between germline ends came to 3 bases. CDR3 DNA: TGTGCCAGTGTCGGGGCCAACGTCCTGACTTTC. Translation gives CASVGANVLTF.

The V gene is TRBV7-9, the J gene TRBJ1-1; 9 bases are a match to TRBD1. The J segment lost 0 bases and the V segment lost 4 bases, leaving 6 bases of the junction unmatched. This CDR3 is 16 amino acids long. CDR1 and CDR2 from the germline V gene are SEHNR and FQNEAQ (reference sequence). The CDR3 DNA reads TGTGCCAGCAGCTCGGGGACAGGGCTTATGAACACTGAAGCTTTCTTT. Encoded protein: CASSSGTGLMNTEAFF.

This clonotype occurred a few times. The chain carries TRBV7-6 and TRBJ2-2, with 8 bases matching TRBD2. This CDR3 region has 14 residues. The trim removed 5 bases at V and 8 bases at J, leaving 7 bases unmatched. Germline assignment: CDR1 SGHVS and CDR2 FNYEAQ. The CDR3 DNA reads TGTGCCAGCAGCCCCGGGGGGGCGTCAGGGGAGCTGTTTTTT. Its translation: CASSPGGASGELFF.

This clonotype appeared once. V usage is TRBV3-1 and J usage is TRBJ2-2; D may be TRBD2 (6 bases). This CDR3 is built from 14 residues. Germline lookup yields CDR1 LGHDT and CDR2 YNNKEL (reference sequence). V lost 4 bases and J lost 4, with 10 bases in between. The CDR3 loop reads CASSPREFTGELFF. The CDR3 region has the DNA TGTGCCAGCAGCCCCCGGGAGTTCACCGGGGAGCTGTTTTTT.

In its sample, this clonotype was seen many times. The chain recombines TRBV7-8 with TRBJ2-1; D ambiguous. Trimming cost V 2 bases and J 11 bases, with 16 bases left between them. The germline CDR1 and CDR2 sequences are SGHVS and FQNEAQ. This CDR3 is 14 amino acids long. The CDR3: CASSLRAAYSQQFF. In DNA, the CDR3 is TGTGCCAGCAGCTTAAGGGCAGCGTACAGCCAGCAGTTCTTC.

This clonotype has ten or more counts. This CDR3 is CASSLAFSGGSSGANVLTF. The CDR3 bases are TGTGCCAGCAGCTTAGCATTTAGCGGGGGGAGCTCTGGGGCCAACGTCCTGACTTTC. The chain has TRBV11-2 and TRBJ2-6; 10 bases fit TRBD2. Germline V gives CDR1 SGHAT, CDR2 FQNNGV. Unmatched junction bases numbered 6, after V lost 1 base and J lost 0 bases. This CDR3 is built from 19 residues.

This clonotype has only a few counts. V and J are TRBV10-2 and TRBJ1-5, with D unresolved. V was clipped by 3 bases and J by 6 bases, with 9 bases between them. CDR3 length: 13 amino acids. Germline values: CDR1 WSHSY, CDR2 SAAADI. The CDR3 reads CASSEWVGQPQHF. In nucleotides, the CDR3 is TGCGCCAGCAGTGAATGGGTGGGTCAGCCCCAGCATTTT.

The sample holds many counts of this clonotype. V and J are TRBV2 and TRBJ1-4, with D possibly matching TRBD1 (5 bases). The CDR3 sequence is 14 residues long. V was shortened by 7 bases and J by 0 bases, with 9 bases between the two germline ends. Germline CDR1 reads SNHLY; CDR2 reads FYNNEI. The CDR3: CASTRQPTNEKLFF. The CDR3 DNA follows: TGTGCCAGCACCCGACAGCCAACTAATGAAAAACTGTTTTTT.

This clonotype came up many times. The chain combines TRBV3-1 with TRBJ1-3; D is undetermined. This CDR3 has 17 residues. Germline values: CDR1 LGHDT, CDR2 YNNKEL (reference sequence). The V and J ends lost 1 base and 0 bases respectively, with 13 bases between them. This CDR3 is CASSQAWAGSSGNTIYF. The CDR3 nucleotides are TGTGCCAGCAGCCAAGCGTGGGCGGGGAGCTCTGGAAACACCATATATTTT.

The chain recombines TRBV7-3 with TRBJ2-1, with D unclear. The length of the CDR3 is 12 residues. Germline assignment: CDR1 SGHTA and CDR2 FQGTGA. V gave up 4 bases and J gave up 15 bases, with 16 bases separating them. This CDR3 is CASSSRPKRVFF. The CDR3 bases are TGTGCCAGCAGCTCTCGGCCCAAAAGGGTGTTCTTC.

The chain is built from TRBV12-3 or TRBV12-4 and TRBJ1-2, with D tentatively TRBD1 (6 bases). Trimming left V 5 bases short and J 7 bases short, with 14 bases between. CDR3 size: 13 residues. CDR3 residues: CASSPTGYTGYTF. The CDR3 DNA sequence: TGTGCCAGCAGTCCTACAGGGTATACTGGCTACACCTTC.

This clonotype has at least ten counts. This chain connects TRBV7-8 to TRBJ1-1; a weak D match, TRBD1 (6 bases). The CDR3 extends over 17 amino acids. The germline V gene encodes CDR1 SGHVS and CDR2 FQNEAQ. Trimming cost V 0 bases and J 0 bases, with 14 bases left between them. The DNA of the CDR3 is TGTGCCAGCAGCTTAGCTAGGGGGGTGGCTCTGAACACTGAAGCTTTCTTT. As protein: CASSLARGVALNTEAFF.

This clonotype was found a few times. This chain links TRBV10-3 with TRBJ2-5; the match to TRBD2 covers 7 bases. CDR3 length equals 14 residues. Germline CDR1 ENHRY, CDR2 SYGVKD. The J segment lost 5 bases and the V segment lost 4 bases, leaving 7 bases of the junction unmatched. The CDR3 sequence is CAISGGRGGETQYF. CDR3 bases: TGTGCCATCAGTGGGGGACGGGGAGGGGAGACCCAGTACTTC.

The CDR3 DNA sequence: TGCAGCGTTGAGGTGGAACAAGCTTTCTTT. Translating it yields CSVEVEQAFF. The J gene is TRBJ1-1, the V gene TRBV29-1, with D unclear. Trimming cost V 3 bases and J 9 bases, with 8 bases left between them. The CDR3 sequence is 10 residues long. Germline V CDR1 and CDR2: SQVTM, ANQGSEA.

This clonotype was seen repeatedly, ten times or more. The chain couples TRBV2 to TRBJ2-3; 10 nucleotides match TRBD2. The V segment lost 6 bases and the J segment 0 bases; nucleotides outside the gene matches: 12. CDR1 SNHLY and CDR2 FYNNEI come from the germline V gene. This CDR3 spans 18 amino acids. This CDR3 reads CASRQRASGGRSTDTQYF. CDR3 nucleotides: TGTGCCAGCAGGCAGAGGGCTAGCGGGGGCCGAAGCACAGATACGCAGTATTTT.

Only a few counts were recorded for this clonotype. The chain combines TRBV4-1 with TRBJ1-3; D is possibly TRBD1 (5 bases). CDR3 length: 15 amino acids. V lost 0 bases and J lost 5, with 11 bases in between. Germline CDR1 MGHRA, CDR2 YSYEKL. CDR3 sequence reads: CASSQDPRARNTIYF. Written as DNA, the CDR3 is TGCGCCAGCAGCCAAGATCCCAGGGCAAGAAACACCATATATTTT.

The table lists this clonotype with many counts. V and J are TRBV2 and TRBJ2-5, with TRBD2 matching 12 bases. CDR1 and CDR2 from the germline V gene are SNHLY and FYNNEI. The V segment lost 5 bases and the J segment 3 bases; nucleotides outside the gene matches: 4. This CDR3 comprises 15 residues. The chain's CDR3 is CASSTLAGGEETQYF. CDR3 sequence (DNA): TGTGCCAGCAGTACACTAGCGGGGGGCGAAGAGACCCAGTACTTC.

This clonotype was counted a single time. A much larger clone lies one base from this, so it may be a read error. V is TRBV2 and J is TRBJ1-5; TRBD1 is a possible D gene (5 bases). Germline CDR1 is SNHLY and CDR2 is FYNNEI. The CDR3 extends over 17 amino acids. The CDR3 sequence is CTSSDWFGRDSGQPQHF. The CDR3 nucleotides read TGTACCAGCAGTGATTGGTTCGGTAGGGACTCGGGCCAGCCCCAGCATTTT.

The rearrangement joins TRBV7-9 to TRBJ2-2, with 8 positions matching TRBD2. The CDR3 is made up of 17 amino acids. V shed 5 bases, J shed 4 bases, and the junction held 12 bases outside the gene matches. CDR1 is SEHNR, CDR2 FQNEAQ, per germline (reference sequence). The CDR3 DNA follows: TGTGCCAGCAGCCCCCGACTCGGGCGGGGGGCCACCGGGGAGCTGTTTTTT. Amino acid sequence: CASSPRLGRGATGELFF.

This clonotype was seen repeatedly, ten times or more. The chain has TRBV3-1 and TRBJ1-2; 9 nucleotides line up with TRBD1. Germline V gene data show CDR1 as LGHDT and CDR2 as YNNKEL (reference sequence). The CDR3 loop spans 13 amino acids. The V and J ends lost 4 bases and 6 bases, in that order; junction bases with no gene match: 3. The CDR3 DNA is TGTGCCAGCAGCCCCCGGACAGGGGATGGCTACACCTTC. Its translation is CASSPRTGDGYTF.

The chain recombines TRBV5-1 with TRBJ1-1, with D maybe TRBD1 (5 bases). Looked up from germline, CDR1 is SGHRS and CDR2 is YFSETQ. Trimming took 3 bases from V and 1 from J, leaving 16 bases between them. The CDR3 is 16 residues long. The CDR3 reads CASSSSTLTGNTEAFF. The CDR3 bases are TGCGCCAGCAGCTCGTCGACCCTAACAGGGAACACTGAAGCTTTCTTT.

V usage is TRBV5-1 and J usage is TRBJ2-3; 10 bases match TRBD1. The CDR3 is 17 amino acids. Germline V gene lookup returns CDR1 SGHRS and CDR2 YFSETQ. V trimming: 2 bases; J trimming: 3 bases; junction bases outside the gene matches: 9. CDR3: CASSFADRGRGTDTQYF. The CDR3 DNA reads TGCGCCAGCAGCTTTGCCGACAGGGGGCGAGGGACAGATACGCAGTATTTT.

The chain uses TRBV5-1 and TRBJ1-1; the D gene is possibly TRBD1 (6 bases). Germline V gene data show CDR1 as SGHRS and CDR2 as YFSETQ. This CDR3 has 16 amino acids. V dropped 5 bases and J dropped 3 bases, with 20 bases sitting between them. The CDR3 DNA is TGCGCCAGCAGAGGTTCCACTCCTTCAGGGGACACTGAAGCTTTCTTT. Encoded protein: CASRGSTPSGDTEAFF. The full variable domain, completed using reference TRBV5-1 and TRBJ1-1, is KAGVTQTPRYLIKTRGQQVTLSCSPISGHRSVSWYQQTPGQGLQFLFEYFSETQRNKGNFPGRFSGRQFSNSRSEMNVSTLELGDSALYLCASRGSTPSGDTEAFFGQGTRLTVV.

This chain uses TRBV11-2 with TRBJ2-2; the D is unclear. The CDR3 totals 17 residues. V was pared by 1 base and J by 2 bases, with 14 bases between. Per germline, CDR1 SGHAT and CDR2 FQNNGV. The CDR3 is CASSLGRSWGNTGELFF. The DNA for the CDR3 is TGTGCCAGCAGCTTAGGGCGGTCATGGGGAAACACCGGGGAGCTGTTTTTT.

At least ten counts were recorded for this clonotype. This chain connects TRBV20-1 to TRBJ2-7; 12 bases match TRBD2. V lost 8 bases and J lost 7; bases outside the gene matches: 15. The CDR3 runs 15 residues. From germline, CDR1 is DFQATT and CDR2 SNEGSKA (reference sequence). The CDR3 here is CSRYLTSGGPQEQYF. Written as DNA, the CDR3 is TGCAGTCGTTACCTGACTAGCGGGGGCCCTCAGGAGCAGTACTTC.